The entry that follows covers one T cell receptor (beta chain) sequence. The data derive from a study of blood T cell repertoires in COVID-19. Study-level background: Samples of COVID-19 (acute and convalescent) were obtained from the United States, Italy and Spain. Sources were T cells, B-cell-depleted T cells, or PBMCs; the material itself was cDNA or gDNA.

Authors' processing steps: From reference gene primer amplification, estimates of nucleated cell counts were derived. Assay used: immunoSEQ multiplex PCR; TCRdb lists only in-frame clones, some missing. From that table come the V and J calls and clone size; the DNA was used to work out D and trimming. The table includes 50,000 to 70,000 clones, about 80% detected once. Sequenced material: peripheral blood. The TCR originated in a man over 45 with active or convalescent COVID-19.

The CDR3 reads CATSDLGENTEAFF. For the CDR3, the DNA is TGTGCCACCAGTGATTTAGGAGAAAACACTGAAGCTTTCTTT. The chain couples TRBV24-1 to TRBJ1-1; D is ambiguous. The CDR3 loop spans 14 amino acids. Germline CDR1 KGHDR, CDR2 SFDVKD. Between the trimmed V and J ends, which lost 1 base and 2 bases, there was a span of 7 bases.